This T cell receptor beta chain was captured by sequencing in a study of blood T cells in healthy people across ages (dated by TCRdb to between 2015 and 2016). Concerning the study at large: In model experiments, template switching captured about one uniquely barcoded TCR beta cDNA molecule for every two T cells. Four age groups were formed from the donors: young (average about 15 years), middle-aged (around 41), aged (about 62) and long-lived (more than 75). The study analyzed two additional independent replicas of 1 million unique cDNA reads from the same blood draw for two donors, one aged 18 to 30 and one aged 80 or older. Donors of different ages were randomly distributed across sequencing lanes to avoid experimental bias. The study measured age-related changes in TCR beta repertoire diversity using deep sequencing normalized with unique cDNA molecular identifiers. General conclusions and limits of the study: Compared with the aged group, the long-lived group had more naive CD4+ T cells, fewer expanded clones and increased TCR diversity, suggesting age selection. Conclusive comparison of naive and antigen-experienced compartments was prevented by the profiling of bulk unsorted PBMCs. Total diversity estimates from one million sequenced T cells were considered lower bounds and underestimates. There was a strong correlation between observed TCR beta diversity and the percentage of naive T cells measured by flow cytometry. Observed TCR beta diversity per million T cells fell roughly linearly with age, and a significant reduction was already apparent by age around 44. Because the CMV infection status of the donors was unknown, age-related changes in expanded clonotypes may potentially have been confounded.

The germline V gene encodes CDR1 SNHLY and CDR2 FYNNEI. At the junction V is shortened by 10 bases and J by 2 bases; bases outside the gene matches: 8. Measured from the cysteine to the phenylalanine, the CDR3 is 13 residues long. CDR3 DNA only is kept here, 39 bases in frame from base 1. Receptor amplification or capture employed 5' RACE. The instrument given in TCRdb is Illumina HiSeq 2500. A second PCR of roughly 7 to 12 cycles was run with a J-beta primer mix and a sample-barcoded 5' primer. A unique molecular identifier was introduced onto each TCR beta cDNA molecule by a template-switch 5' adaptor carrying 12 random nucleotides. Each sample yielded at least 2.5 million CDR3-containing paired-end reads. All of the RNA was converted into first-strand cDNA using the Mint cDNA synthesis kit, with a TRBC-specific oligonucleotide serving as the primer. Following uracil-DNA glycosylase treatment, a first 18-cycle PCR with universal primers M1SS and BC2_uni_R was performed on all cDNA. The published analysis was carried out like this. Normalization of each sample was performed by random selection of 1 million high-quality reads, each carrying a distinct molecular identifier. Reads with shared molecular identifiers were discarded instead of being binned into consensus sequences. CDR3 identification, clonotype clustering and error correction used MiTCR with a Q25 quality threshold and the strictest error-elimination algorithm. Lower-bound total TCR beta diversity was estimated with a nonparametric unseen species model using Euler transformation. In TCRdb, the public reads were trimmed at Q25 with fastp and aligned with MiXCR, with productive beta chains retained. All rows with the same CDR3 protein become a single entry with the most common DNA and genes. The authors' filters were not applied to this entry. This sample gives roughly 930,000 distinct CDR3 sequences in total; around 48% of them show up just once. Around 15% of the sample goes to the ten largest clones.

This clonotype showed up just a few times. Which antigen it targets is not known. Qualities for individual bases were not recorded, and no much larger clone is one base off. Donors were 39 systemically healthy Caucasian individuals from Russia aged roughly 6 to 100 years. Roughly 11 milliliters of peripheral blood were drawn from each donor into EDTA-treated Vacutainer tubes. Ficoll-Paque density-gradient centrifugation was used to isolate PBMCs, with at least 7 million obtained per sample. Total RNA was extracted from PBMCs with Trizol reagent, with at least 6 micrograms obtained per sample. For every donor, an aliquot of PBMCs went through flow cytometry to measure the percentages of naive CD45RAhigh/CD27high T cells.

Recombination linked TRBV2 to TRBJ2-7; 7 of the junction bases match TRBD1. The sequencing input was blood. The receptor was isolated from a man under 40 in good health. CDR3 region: CATSGTVTYEQYF. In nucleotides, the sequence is TGTGCCACCTCCGGGACAGTCACCTACGAGCAGTACTTC.